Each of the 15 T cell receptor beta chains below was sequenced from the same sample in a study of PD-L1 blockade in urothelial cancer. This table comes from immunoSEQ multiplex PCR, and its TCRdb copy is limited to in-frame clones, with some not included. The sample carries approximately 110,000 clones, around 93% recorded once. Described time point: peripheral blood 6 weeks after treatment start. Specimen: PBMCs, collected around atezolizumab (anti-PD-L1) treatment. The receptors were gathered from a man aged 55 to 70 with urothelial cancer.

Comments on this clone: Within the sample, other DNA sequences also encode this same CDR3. CDR3 in DNA: TGTGCCATCAGTGAGGGGCAGAGCTACGAGCAGTACTTC. Its translation is CAISEGQSYEQYF. The V and J genes are TRBV10-3 and TRBJ2-7; D is unclear. Germline V CDR1 and CDR2: ENHRY, SYGVKD. V was shortened by 2 bases and J by 3 bases, with 8 bases between the two germline ends. This CDR3 contains 13 residues.

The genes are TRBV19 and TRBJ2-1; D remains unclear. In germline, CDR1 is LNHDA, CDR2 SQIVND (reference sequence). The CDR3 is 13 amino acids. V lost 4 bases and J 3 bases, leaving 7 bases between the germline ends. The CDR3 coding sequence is TGTGCCAGTAGTAGGGCATACTACAATGAGCAGTTCTTC. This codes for CASSRAYYNEQFF. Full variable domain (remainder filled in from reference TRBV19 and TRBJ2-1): DGGITQSPKYLFRKEGQNVTLSCEQNLNHDAMYWYRQDPGQGLRLIYYSQIVNDFQKGDIAEGYSVSREKKESFPLTVTSAQKNPTAFYLCASSRAYYNEQFFGPGTRLTVL.

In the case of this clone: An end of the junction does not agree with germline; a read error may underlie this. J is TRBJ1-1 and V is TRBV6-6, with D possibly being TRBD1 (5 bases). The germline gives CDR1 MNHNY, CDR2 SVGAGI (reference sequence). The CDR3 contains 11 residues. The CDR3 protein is CASSWGGHVYF. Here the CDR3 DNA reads TGTGCCAGCAGTTGGGGGGGTCATGTGTATTTT.

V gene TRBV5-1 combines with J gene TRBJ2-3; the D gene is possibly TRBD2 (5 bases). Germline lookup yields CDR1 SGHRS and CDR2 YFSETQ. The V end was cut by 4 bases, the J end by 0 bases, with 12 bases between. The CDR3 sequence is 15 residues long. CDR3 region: CASSLRPGSTDTQYF. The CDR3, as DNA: TGCGCCAGCAGCCTCAGACCGGGAAGCACAGATACGCAGTATTTT. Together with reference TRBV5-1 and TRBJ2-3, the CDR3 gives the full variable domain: KAGVTQTPRYLIKTRGQQVTLSCSPISGHRSVSWYQQTPGQGLQFLFEYFSETQRNKGNFPGRFSGRQFSNSRSEMNVSTLELGDSALYLCASSLRPGSTDTQYFGPGTRLTVL.

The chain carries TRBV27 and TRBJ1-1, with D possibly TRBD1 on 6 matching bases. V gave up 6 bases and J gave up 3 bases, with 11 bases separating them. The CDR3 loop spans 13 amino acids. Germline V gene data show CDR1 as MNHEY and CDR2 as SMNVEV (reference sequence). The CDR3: CASSQGPDTEAFF. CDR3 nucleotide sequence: TGTGCCAGCAGCCAGGGGCCTGACACTGAAGCTTTCTTT.

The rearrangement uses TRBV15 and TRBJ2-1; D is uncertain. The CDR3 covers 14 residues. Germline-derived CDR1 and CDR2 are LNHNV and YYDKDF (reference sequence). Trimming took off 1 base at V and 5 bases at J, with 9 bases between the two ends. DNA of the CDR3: TGTGCCACCAGCAGAGGTAGAGCGAACAATGAGCAGTTCTTC. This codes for CATSRGRANNEQFF.

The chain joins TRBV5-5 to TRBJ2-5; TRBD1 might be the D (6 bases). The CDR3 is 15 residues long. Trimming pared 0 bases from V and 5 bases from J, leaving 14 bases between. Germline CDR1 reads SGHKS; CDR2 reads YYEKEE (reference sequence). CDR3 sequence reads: CASSLVGTREETQYF. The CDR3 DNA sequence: TGTGCCAGCAGCTTGGTAGGGACAAGAGAGGAGACCCAGTACTTC.

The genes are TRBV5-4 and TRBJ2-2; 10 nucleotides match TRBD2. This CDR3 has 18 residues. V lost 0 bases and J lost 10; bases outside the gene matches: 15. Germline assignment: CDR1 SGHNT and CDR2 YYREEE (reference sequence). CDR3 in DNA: TGTGCCAGCAGCTTGGTCGCAGCGGGGGGGCTTTCTTTAGCGGAGCTGTTTTTT. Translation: CASSLVAAGGLSLAELFF. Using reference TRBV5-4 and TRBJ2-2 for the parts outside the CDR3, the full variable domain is ETGVTQSPTHLIKTRGQQVTLRCSSQSGHNTVSWYQQALGQGPQFIFQYYREEENGRGNFPPRFSGLQFPNYSSELNVNALELDDSALYLCASSLVAAGGLSLAELFFGEGSRLTVL.

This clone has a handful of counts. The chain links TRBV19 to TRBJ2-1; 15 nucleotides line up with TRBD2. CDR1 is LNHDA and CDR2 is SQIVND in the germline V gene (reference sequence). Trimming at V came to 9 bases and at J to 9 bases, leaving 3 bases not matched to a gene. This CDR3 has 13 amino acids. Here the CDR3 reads CASRTSGGGEQFF. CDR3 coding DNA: TGTGCCAGCCGGACTAGCGGGGGGGGTGAGCAGTTCTTC.

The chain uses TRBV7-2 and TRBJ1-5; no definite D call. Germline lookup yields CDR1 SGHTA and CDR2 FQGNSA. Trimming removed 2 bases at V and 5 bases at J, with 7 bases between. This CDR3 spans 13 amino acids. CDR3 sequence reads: CASSLRGDQPQHF. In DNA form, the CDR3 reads TGTGCCAGCAGCTTACGGGGTGATCAGCCCCAGCATTTT.

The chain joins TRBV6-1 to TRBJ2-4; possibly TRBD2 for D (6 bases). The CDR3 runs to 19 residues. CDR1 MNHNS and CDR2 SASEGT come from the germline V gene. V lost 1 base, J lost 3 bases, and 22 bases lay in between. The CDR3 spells CASSEEEGVFYGVKNIQYF. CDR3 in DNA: TGTGCCAGCAGTGAAGAGGAGGGCGTCTTCTATGGGGTCAAAAACATTCAGTACTTC.

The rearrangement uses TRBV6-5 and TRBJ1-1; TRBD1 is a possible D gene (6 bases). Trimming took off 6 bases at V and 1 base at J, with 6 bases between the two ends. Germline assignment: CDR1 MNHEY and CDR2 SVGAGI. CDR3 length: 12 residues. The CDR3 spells CASRQGNTEAFF. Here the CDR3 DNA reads TGTGCCAGCAGACAGGGGAACACTGAAGCTTTCTTT.

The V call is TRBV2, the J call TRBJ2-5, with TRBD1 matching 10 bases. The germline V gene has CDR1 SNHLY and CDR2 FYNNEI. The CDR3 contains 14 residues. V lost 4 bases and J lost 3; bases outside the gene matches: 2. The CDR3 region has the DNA TGTGCCAGCAGTGGGGACAGGGGAGAAGAGACCCAGTACTTC. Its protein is CASSGDRGEETQYF.

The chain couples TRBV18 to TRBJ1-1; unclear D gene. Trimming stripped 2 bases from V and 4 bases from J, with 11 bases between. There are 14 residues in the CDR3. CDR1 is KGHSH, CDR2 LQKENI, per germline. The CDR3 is CASSPREDITEAFF. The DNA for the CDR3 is TGTGCCAGCTCACCAAGAGAAGATATCACTGAAGCTTTCTTT. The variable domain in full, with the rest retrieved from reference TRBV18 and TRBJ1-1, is NAGVMQNPRHLVRRRGQEARLRCSPMKGHSHVYWYRQLPEEGLKFMVYLQKENIIDESGMPKERFSAEFPKEGPSILRIQQVVRGDSAAYFCASSPREDITEAFFGQGTRLTVV.

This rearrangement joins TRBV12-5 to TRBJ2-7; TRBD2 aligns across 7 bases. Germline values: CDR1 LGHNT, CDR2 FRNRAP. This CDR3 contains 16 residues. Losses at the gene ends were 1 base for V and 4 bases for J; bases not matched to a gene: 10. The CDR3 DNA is TGTGCTAGTGGTTTGGATGTTGGACTAGGGCCTTACGAGCAGTACTTC. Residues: CASGLDVGLGPYEQYF.